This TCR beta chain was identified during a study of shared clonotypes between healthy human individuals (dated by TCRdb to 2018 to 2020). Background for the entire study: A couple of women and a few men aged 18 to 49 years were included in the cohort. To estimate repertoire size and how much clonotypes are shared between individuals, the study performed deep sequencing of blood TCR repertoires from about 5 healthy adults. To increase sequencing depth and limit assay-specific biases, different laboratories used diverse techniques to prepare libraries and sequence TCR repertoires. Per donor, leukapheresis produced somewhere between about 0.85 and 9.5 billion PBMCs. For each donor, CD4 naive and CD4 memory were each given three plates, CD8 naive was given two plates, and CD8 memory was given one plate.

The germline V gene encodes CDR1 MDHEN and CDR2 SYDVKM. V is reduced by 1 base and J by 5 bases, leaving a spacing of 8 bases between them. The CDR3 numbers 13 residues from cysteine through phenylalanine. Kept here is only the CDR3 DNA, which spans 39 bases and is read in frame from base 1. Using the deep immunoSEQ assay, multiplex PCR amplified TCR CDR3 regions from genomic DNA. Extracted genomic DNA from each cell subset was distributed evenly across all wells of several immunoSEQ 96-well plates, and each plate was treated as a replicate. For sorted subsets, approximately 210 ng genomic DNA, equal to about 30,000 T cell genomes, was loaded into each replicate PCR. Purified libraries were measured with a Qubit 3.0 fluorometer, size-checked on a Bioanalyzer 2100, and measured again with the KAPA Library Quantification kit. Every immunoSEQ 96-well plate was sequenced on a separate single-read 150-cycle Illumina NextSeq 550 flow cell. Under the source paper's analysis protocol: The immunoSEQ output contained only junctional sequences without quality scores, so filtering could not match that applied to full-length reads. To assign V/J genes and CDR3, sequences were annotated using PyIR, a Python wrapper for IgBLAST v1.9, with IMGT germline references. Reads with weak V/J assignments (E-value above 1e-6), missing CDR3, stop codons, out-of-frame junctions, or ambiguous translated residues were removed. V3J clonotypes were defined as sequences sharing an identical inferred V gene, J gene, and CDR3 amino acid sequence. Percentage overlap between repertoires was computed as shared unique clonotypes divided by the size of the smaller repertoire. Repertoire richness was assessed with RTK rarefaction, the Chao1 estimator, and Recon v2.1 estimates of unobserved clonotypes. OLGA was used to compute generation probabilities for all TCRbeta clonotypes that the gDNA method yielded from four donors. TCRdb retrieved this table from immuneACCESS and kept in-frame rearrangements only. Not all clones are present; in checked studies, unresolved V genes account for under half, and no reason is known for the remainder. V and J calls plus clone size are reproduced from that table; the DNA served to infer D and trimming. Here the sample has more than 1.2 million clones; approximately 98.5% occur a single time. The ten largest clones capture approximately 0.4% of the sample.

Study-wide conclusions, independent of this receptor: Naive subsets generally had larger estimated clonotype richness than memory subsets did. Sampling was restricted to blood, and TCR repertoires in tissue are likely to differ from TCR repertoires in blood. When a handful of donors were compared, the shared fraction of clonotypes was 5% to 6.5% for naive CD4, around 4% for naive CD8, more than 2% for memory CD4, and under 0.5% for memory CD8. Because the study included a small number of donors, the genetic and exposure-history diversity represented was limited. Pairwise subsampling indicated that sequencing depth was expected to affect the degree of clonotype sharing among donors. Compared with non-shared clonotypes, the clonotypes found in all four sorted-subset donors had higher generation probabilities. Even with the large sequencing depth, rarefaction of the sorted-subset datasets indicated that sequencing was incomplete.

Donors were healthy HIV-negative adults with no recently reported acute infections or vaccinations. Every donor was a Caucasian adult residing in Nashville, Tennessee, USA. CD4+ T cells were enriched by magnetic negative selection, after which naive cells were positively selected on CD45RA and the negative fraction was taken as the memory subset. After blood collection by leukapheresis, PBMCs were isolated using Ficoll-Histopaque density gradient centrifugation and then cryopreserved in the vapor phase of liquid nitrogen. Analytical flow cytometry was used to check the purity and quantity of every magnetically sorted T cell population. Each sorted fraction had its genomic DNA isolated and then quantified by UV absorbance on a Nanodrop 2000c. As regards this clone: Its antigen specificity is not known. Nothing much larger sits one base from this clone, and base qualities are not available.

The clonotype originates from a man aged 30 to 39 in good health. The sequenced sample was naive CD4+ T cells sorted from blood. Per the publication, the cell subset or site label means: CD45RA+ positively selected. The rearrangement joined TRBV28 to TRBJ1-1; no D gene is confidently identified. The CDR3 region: CASSLLGRTEAFF. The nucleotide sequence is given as TGTGCCAGCAGTTTATTGGGAAGGACTGAAGCTTTCTTT.